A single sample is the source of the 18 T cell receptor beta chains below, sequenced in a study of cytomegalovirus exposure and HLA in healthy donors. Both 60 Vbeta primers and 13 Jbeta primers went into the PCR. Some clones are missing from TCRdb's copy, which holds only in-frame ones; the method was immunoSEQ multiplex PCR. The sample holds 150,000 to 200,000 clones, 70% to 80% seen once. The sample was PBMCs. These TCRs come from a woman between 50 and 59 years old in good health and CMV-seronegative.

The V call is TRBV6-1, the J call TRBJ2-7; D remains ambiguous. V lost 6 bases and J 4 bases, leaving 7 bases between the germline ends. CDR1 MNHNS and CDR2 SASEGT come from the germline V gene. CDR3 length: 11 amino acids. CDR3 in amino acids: CASSLLYEQYF. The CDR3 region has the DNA TGTGCCAGCAGCCTTTTATACGAGCAGTACTTC.

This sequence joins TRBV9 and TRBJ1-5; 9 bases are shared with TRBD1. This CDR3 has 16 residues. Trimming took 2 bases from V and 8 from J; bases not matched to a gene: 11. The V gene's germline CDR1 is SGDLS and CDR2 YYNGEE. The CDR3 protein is CASSVDLGTGLEPQHF. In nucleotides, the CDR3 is TGTGCCAGCAGCGTCGACCTCGGGACAGGGTTGGAGCCCCAGCATTTT.

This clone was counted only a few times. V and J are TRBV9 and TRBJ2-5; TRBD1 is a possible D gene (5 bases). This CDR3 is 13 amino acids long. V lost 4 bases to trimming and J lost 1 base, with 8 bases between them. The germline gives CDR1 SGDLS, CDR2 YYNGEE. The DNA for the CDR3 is TGTGCCAGCAGCCGACAGTTCCAAGAGACCCAGTACTTC. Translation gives CASSRQFQETQYF.

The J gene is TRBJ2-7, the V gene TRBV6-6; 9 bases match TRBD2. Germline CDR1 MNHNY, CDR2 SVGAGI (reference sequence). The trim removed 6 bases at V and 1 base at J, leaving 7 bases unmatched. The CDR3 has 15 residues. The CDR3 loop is CASSRQAGGSYEQYF. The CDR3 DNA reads TGTGCCAGCAGCCGCCAAGCGGGGGGTTCCTACGAGCAGTACTTC.

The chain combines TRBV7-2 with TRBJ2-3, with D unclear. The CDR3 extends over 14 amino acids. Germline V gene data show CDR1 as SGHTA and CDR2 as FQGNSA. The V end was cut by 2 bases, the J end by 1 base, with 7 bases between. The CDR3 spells CASSLSVGTDTQYF. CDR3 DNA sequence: TGTGCCAGCAGCTTATCGGTGGGCACAGATACGCAGTATTTT.

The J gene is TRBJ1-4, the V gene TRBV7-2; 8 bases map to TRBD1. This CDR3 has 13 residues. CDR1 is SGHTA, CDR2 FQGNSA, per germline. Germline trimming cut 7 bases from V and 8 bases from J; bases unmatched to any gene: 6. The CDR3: CASTGTGDEKLFF. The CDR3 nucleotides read TGTGCCAGCACCGGGACAGGCGACGAAAAACTGTTTTTT.

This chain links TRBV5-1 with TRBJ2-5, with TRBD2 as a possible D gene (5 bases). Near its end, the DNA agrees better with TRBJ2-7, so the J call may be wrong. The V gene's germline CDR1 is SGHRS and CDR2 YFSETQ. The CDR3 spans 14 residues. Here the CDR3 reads CASSFSSRAYEQYF. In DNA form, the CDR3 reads TGCGCCAGCAGCTTTTCTAGCAGAGCCTACGAGCAGTACTTC.

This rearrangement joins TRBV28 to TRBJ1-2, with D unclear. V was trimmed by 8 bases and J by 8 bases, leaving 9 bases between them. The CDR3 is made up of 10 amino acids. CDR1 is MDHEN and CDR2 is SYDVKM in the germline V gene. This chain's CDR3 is CASERKGYTF. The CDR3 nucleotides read TGTGCCAGCGAGCGGAAGGGCTACACCTTC.

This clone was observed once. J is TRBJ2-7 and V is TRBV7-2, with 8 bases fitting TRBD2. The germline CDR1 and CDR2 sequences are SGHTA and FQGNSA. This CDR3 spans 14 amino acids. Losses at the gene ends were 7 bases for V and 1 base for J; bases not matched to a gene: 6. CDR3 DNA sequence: TGTGCCAGCAACACCGGGGGGGGATCCTACGAGCAGTACTTC. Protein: CASNTGGGSYEQYF.

The CDR3 loop is CASSAAVTYEQYF. In nucleotides, the CDR3 is TGTGCCAGTAGTGCAGCGGTTACCTACGAGCAGTACTTC. The rearrangement joins TRBV19 to TRBJ2-7, with a tentative D call TRBD2 (5 bases). This CDR3 comprises 13 residues. V shed 5 bases and J shed 2 bases, with 10 bases lying between them. Germline V lookup: CDR1 LNHDA, CDR2 SQIVND (reference sequence).

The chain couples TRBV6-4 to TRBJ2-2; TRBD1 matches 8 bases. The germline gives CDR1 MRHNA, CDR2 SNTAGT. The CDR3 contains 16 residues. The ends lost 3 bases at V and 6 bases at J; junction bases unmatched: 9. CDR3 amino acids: CASSEMGDRISGELFF. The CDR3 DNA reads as TGTGCCAGCAGTGAGATGGGGGACAGGATCTCCGGGGAGCTGTTTTTT.

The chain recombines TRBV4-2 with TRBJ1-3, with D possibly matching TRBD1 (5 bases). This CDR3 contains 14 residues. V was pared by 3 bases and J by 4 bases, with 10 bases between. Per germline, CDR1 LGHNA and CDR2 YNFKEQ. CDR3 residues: CASSQRDLGNTIYF. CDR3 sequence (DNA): TGTGCCAGCAGCCAGCGGGACCTGGGAAACACCATATATTTT.

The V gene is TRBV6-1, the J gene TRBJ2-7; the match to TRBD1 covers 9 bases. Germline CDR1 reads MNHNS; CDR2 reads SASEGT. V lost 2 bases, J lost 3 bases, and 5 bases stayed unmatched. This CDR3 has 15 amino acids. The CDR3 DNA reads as TGTGCCAGCAGTGAAAATCTGGGACAGGGCTACGAGCAGTACTTC. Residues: CASSENLGQGYEQYF.

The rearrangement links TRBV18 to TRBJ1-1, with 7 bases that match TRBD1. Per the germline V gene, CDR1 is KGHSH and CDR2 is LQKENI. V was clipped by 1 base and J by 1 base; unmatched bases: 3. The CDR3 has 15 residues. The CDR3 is CASSPRGQTNTEAFF. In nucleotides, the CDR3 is TGTGCCAGCTCACCACGGGGACAGACGAACACTGAAGCTTTCTTT.

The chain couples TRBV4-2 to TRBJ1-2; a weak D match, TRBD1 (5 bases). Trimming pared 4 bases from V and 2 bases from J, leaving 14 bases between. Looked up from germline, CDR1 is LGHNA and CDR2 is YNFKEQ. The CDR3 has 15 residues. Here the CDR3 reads CASSRPETANYGYTF. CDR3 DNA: TGTGCCAGCAGCCGACCCGAGACAGCCAACTATGGCTACACCTTC.

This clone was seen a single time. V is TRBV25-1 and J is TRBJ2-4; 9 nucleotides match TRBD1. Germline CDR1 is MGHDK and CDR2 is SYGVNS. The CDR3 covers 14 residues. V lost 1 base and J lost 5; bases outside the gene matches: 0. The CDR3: CASSEWTGENIQYF. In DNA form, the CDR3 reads TGTGCCAGCAGTGAATGGACAGGGGAAAACATTCAGTACTTC.

CDR3: CASSLEGTGNYEQYF. CDR3 in DNA: TGTGCCAGCAGCTTAGAAGGGACAGGTAACTACGAGCAGTACTTC. The chain links TRBV7-8 to TRBJ2-7; the match to TRBD1 covers 8 bases. J lost 3 bases, V lost 1 base, and 5 bases had no gene match. CDR3 length: 15 residues. The germline V gene has CDR1 SGHVS and CDR2 FQNEAQ.

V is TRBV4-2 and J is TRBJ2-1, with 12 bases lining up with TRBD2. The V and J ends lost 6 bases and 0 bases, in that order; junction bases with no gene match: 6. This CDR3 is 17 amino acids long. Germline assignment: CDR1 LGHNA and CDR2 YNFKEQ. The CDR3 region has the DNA TGTGCCAGCAGTTACGGGACTAGCGGGTCCTCCTACAATGAGCAGTTCTTC. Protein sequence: CASSYGTSGSSYNEQFF.